One and the same sample provided the 12 T cell receptor beta chains below, sequenced in a study of beta chain features in type 1 diabetes. The authors reverse transcribed all of the isolated RNA, so sequencing captured expressed TCRB transcripts. Here immunoSEQ multiplex PCR was the method, and the copy in TCRdb shows in-frame clones only, minus some. The sample lists a few hundred thousand clones; approximately 13% were seen once. Sequenced material: naive CD4+ T cells from blood. The receptors stem from a man in his thirties or forties in good health.

This clone has only a few counts. CDR3 residues: CASSETRSHEQFF. The CDR3 DNA is TGTGCCAGCAGTGAAACCCGGAGCCATGAGCAGTTCTTC. The J gene is TRBJ2-1, the V gene TRBV2; no clear D gene. The CDR3 totals 13 residues. Germline assignment: CDR1 SNHLY and CDR2 FYNNEI. Trimming removed 2 bases at V and 8 bases at J, with 10 bases between.

V usage is TRBV6-1 and J usage is TRBJ2-1; D gene ambiguous. Germline V CDR1 and CDR2: MNHNS, SASEGT. V was trimmed by 9 bases and J by 4 bases, leaving 19 bases between them. This CDR3 is 15 amino acids long. In DNA, the CDR3 is TGTGCCAGTGTCGTCCCCCAAGCCTTATACAATGAGCAGTTCTTC. This gives the protein CASVVPQALYNEQFF.

The rearrangement uses TRBV6-5 and TRBJ2-7; 8 nucleotides align to TRBD1. Germline values: CDR1 MNHEY, CDR2 SVGAGI. V lost 2 bases and J lost 3; bases outside the gene matches: 6. There are 15 residues in the CDR3. CDR3 amino acids: CASSYVPGQDYEQYV. The CDR3 DNA sequence: TGTGCCAGCAGTTACGTACCGGGACAGGACTACGAGCAGTACGTC.

J is TRBJ1-5 and V is TRBV7-2; D ambiguous. The V end was cut by 4 bases, the J end by 7 bases, with 14 bases between. The CDR3 consists of 14 residues. The germline gives CDR1 SGHTA, CDR2 FQGNSA. The CDR3 DNA sequence: TGTGCCAGCAGCTCTGGGTTGGGCGCGCAGCCCCAGCATTTT. Encoded protein: CASSSGLGAQPQHF. The full variable domain, with the rest looked up from reference TRBV7-2 and TRBJ1-5, is GAGVSQSPSNKVTEKGKDVELRCDPISGHTALYWYRQSLGQGLEFLIYFQGNSAPDKSGLPSDRFSAERTGGSVSTLTIQRTQQEDSAVYLCASSSGLGAQPQHFGDGTRLSIL.

Details on this clone: The sample holds other DNA sequences that translate to the same CDR3. The chain links TRBV7-2 to TRBJ2-7, with 9 bases that match TRBD1. Germline values: CDR1 SGHTA, CDR2 FQGNSA. The CDR3 spans 15 residues. V lost 1 base and J lost 3; bases outside the gene matches: 4. The CDR3 DNA follows: TGTGCCAGCAGCTTAGGTGGACAGGGGATCTACGAGCAGTACTTC. It specifies CASSLGGQGIYEQYF.

As concerns this clone: A clone one base away is much larger, so this may be a read error. The J gene is TRBJ2-3, the V gene TRBV10-3, with D perhaps matching TRBD1 or TRBD2 (5 bases each). Per the germline V gene, CDR1 is ENHRY and CDR2 is SYGVKD. The ends were cut back, 8 bases at V and 0 bases at J, with 6 bases in the middle. The CDR3 has 12 amino acids. Here the CDR3 reads CAIGDSTDTQYF. CDR3 DNA: TGTGCCATCGGGGACAGCACAGATACGCAGTATTTT.

This clone has more than one count but fewer than ten. The chain uses TRBV4-3 and TRBJ2-3, with TRBD2 matching 12 bases. The CDR3 loop spans 20 amino acids. V shed 2 bases and J 1 base; nucleotides not matched to a gene: 13. CDR1 and CDR2 from the germline V gene are LGHNA and YSLEER. In nucleotides, the CDR3 is TGCGCCAGCAGCCAATCCTTCGGGACCCGGACTAGCGGGGGCACAGATACGCAGTATTTT. Translated: CASSQSFGTRTSGGTDTQYF.

V gene TRBV6-5 combines with J gene TRBJ2-3; D ambiguous. Germline loops: CDR1 MNHEY, CDR2 SVGAGI. This CDR3 is built from 15 residues. The V gene lost 6 bases and the J gene lost 0 bases, with 13 bases spanning the gap. The CDR3 region has the DNA TGTGCCAGCAGGGCCTCCCGATCTAGCACAGATACGCAGTATTTT. It yields the protein CASRASRSSTDTQYF.

This clone was counted a few times. The chain couples TRBV14 to TRBJ1-6, with 8 bases fitting TRBD1. Germline V gives CDR1 SGHDN, CDR2 FVKESK. V trimming: 10 bases; J trimming: 6 bases; junction bases outside the gene matches: 5. The CDR3 loop spans 13 amino acids. The CDR3: CATSTGVNSPLHF. The CDR3 coding sequence is TGTGCCACGTCGACAGGGGTTAATTCACCCCTCCACTTT.

The chain links TRBV7-6 to TRBJ2-1, with TRBD2 matching 10 bases. The germline CDR1 and CDR2 sequences are SGHVS and FNYEAQ. This CDR3 has 13 residues. Trimming removed 2 bases from V and 15 bases from J; junction bases left unmatched: 7. The CDR3 here is CASSLSLAGVMFF. The CDR3 region has the DNA TGTGCCAGCAGCTTATCTCTAGCGGGAGTTATGTTCTTC. Using reference TRBV7-6 and TRBJ2-1 for the parts outside the CDR3, the full variable domain is GAGVSQSPRYKVTKRGQDVALRCDPISGHVSLYWYRQALGQGPEFLTYFNYEAQQDKSGLPNDRFSAERPEGSISTLTIQRTEQRDSAMYRCASSLSLAGVMFFGPGTRLTVL.

This clone was recorded a few times. The chain combines TRBV7-6 with TRBJ2-1; no firm D call. V was shortened by 6 bases and J by 4 bases, with 13 bases between the two germline ends. CDR3 length: 14 amino acids. The V gene's germline CDR1 is SGHVS and CDR2 FNYEAQ. This CDR3 is CASSSKADYNEQFF. The CDR3 DNA reads as TGTGCCAGCAGTTCGAAGGCCGATTACAATGAGCAGTTCTTC.

The rearrangement uses TRBV2 and TRBJ1-2, with D unclear. Germline values: CDR1 SNHLY, CDR2 FYNNEI. V lost 6 bases, J lost 2 bases, and 10 bases lay in between. This CDR3 has 13 residues. DNA of the CDR3: TGTGCCAGCAGCGGAGGACTGAACTATGGCTACACCTTC. Residues: CASSGGLNYGYTF. The whole variable domain, remainder taken from reference TRBV2 and TRBJ1-2, is EPEVTQTPSHQVTQMGQEVILRCVPISNHLYFYWYRQILGQKVEFLVSFYNNEISEKSEIFDDQFSVERPDGSNFTLKIRSTKLEDSAMYFCASSGGLNYGYTFGSGTRLTVV.